Presented here are 6 T cell receptor beta chains from one specimen sequenced in a study of glioma-infiltrating T cells after dendritic cell vaccination. Clones were read by immunoSEQ multiplex PCR, and TCRdb kept only the in-frame ones, dropping some. The sample carries tens of thousands of clones, over 75% recorded once. Specimen: blood, collected before dendritic cell vaccination. These receptors were obtained from a human donor with glioblastoma.

V gene TRBV9 combines with J gene TRBJ2-1; 10 nucleotides match TRBD2. This CDR3 contains 15 residues. The V gene's germline CDR1 is SGDLS and CDR2 YYNGEE. The junction had 3 bases not matched to a gene; V was cut back by 0 bases and J by 6 bases. The CDR3 protein is CASSVGGLATNEQFF. The CDR3 DNA reads TGTGCCAGCAGCGTAGGGGGACTAGCGACCAATGAGCAGTTCTTC.

This sequence joins TRBV7-8 and TRBJ1-2; D is ambiguous. V lost 1 base to trimming and J lost 2 bases, with 11 bases between them. Germline-derived CDR1 and CDR2 are SGHVS and FQNEAQ. This CDR3 comprises 15 residues. The CDR3 DNA follows: TGTGCCAGCAGCTTAGAGGTTCTCGGGAACTATGGCTACACCTTC. Amino acids: CASSLEVLGNYGYTF.

This chain joins TRBV7-3 and TRBJ2-1, with D uncertain. The CDR3 spans 13 residues. The germline V gene has CDR1 SGHTA and CDR2 FQGTGA. V lost 3 bases, J lost 8 bases, and 11 bases lay in between. Here the CDR3 reads CASSLRSFDEQFF. In nucleotides, the CDR3 is TGTGCCAGCAGCTTGCGGTCCTTCGATGAGCAGTTCTTC.

The rearrangement joins TRBV5-1 to TRBJ2-7; unclear D gene. Trimming stripped 4 bases from V and 4 bases from J, with 6 bases between. Germline V lookup: CDR1 SGHRS, CDR2 YFSETQ. CDR3 size: 11 residues. CDR3 protein: CASSTSYEQYF. The CDR3 DNA follows: TGCGCCAGCAGCACCAGTTACGAGCAGTACTTC.

CDR3 amino acids: CASSNPGQSSYEQYF. The CDR3 DNA reads TGTGCCAGCAGTAATCCGGGACAGAGCTCCTACGAGCAGTACTTC. The J gene is TRBJ2-5, the V gene TRBV6-5, with TRBD1 matching over 7 bases. Judging by the DNA end, TRBJ2-7 fits better; the J call may be wrong. CDR3 length: 15 amino acids. Germline CDR1 and CDR2: MNHEY and SVGAGI.

This chain joins TRBV28 and TRBJ2-1; 9 nucleotides agree with TRBD2. Trimming at V came to 0 bases and at J to 1 base, leaving 1 base not matched to a gene. CDR1 MDHEN and CDR2 SYDVKM come from the germline V gene. The CDR3 has 16 amino acids. The CDR3 region has the DNA TGTGCCAGCAGTTTATGGGCGGGAGGGTCCTACAATGAGCAGTTCTTC. The encoded protein is CASSLWAGGSYNEQFF.